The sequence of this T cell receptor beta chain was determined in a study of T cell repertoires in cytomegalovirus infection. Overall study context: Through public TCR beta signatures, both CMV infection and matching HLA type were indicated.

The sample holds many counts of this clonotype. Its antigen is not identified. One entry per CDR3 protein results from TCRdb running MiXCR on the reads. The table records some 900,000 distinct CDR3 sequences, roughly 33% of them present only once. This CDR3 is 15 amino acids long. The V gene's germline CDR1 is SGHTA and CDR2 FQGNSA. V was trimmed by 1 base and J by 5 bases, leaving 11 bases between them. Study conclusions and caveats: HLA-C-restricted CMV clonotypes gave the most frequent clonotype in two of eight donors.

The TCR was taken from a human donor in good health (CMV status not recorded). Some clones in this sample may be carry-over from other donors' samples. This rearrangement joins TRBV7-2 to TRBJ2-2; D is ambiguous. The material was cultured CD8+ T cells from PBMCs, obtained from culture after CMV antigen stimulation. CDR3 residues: CASSLDTVLTGELFF. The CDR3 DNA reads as TGTGCCAGCAGCTTAGATACAGTCCTTACCGGGGAGCTGTTTTTT.